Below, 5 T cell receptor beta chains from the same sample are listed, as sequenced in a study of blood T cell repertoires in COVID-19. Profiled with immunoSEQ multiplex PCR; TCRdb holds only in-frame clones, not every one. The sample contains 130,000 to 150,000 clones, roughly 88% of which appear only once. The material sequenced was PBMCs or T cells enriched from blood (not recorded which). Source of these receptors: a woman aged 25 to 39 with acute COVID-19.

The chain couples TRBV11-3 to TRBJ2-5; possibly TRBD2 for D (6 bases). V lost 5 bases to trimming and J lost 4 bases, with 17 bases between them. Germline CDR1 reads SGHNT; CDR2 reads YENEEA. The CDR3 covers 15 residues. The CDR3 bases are TGTGCCAGCAGCCCCGGACTATCTGGGGGAGAGACCCAGTACTTC. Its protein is CASSPGLSGGETQYF.

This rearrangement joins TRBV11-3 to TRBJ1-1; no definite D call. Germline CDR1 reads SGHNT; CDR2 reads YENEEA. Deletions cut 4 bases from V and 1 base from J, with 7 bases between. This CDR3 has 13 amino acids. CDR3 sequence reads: CASSWGGNTEAFF. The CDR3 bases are TGTGCCAGCAGCTGGGGAGGGAACACTGAAGCTTTCTTT.

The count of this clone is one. CDR3 DNA: TGTGCCAGTATGACCGGGGGGCCTGAAGCTTTCTTT. It yields the protein CASMTGGPEAFF. This chain connects TRBV19 to TRBJ1-1; possibly TRBD1 for D (6 bases). V was cut by 7 bases and J by 6 bases, with 12 bases left in between. There are 12 residues in the CDR3. Germline loops: CDR1 LNHDA, CDR2 SQIVND (reference sequence).

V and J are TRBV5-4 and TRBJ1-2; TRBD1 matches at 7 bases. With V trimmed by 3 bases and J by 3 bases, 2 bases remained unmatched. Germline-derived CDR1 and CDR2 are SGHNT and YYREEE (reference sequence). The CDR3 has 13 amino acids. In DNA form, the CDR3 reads TGTGCCAGCAGCTCCGGGACAGACTATGGCTACACCTTC. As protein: CASSSGTDYGYTF.

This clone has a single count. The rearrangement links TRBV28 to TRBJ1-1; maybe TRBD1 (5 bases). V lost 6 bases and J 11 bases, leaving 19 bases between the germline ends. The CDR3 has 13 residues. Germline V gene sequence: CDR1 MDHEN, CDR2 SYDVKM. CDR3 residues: CASRILYQGTAFF. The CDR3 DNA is TGTGCCAGCAGAATTCTCTATCAGGGAACGGCTTTCTTT.